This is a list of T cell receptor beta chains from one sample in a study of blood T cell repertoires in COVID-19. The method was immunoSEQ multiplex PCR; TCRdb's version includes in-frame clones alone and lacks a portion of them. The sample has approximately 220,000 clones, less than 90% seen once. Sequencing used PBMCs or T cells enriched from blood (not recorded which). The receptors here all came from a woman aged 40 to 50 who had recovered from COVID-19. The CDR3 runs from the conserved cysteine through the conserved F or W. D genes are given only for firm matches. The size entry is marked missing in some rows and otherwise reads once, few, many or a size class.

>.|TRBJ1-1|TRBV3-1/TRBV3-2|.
CASSHRQDEAFF
TGTGCCAGCAGCCACCGACAGGATGAAGCTTTCTTT
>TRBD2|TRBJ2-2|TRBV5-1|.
CASSELAGLNTGELFF
TGCGCCAGCAGCGAACTAGCGGGCCTGAACACCGGGGAGCTGTTTTTT
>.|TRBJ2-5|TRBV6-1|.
CASSGRGETQYF
TGTGCCAGCAGTGGCCGCGGGGAGACCCAGTACTTC
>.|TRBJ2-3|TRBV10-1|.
CATGIGDTQYF
TGCGCCACGGGGATAGGCGATACGCAGTATTTT
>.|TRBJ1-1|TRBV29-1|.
CSVHRSPEDTEAFF
TGCAGCGTTCATCGTTCCCCGGAGGACACTGAAGCTTTCTTT
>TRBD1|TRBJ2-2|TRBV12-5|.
CASGLVKGAQTGELFF
TGTGCTAGTGGTTTGGTCAAGGGGGCCCAGACCGGGGAGCTGTTTTTT
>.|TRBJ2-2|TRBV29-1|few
CSAAGGRVNTGELFF
TGCAGTGCCGCCGGGGGACGGGTGAACACCGGGGAGCTGTTTTTT
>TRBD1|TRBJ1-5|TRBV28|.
CASSLTTGDYQPQHF
TGTGCCAGCAGCCTAACGACAGGGGATTACCAGCCCCAGCATTTT
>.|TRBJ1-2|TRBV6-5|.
CASSSKSGGYTF
TGTGCCAGCAGTTCGAAAAGCGGTGGCTACACCTTC
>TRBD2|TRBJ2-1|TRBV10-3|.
CAISQTSGRRNEQFF
TGTGCCATCTCGCAAACTAGCGGGAGAAGGAATGAGCAGTTCTTC
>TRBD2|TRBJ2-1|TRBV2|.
CASSALVGGAGVGNEQFF
TGTGCCAGCAGTGCCCTGGTCGGTGGAGCGGGAGTTGGGAATGAGCAGTTCTTC
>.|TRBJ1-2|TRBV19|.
CASSILNQGVGYTF
TGTGCCAGTAGTATTCTTAATCAGGGCGTGGGCTACACCTTC
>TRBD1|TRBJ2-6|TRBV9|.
CASSVAGTGAFSGANVLTF
TGTGCCAGCAGCGTAGCCGGGACAGGGGCCTTCTCTGGGGCCAACGTCCTGACTTTC
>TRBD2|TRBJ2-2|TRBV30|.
CAWSVPLAGGYTGELFF
TGTGCCTGGAGTGTACCGCTAGCGGGAGGGTACACCGGGGAGCTGTTTTTT
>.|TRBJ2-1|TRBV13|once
CASSLRVSYNEQFF
TGTGCCAGCAGCCTCCGGGTCTCCTACAATGAGCAGTTCTTC
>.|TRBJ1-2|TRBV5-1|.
CASSLVVEQGYTF
TGCGCCAGCAGTTTGGTGGTGGAACAGGGCTACACCTTC
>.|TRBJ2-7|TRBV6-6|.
CASSFGGGDKRFHF
TGTGCCAGCAGTTTTGGAGGTGGGGACAAGCGATTTCACTTC
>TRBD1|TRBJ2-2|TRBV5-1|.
CASRSLPGQVSGELFF
TGCGCCAGCAGGTCCCTTCCGGGACAGGTGTCCGGGGAGCTGTTTTTT
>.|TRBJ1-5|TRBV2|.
CASGGNSNQPQHF
TGTGCCTCTGGGGGGAATAGCAATCAGCCCCAGCATTTT
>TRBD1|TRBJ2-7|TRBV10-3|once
CAISGTGQDREQYF
TGTGCCATCAGTGGGACAGGGCAAGATCGGGAGCAGTACTTC
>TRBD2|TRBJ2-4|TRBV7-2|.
CASSLDGGGLAKNIQYF
TGTGCCAGCAGCTTAGACGGGGGGGGCTTAGCCAAAAACATTCAGTACTTC
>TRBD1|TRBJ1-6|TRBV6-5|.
CASTRDSDNSPLHF
TGTGCCAGCACCCGGGACAGTGATAATTCACCCCTCCACTTT
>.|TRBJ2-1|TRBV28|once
CASGLGTISYNEQFF
TGTGCCAGCGGGTTGGGGACAATCTCCTACAATGAGCAGTTCTTC
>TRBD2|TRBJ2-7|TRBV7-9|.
CASSRGTSSYEQYF
TGTGCCAGCAGCAGGGGGACTAGCTCCTACGAGCAGTACTTC
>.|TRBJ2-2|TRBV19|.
CASSIDVAGELFF
TGTGCCAGTAGTATAGACGTCGCCGGGGAGCTGTTTTTT
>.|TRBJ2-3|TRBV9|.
CASSETSGDTQYF
TGTGCCAGCAGCGAGACTTCAGGGGATACGCAGTATTTT